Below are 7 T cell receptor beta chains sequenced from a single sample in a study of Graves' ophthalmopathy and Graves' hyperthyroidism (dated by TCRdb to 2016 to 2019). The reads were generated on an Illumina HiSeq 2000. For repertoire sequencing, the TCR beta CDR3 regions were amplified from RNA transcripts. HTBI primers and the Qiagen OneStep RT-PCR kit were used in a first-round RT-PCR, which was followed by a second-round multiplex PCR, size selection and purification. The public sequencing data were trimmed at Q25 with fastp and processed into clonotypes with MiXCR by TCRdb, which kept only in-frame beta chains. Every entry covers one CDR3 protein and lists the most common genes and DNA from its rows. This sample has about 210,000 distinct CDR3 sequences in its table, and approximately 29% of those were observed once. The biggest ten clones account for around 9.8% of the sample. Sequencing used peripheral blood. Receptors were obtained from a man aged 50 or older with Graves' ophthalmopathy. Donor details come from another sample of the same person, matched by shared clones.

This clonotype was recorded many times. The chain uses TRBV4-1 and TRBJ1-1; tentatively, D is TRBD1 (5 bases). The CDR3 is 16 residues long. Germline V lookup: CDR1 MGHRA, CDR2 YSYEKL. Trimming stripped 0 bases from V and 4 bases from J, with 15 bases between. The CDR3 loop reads CASSQDSSGGGTEAFF. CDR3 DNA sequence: TGCGCCAGCAGCCAAGATTCATCGGGGGGTGGCACTGAAGCTTTCTTT.

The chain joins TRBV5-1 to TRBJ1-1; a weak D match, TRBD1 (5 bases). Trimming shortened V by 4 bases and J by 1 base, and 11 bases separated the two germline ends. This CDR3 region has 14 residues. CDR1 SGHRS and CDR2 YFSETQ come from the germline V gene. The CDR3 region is CASSEGPQNTEAFF. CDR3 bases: TGCGCCAGCAGCGAGGGACCGCAGAACACTGAAGCTTTCTTT.

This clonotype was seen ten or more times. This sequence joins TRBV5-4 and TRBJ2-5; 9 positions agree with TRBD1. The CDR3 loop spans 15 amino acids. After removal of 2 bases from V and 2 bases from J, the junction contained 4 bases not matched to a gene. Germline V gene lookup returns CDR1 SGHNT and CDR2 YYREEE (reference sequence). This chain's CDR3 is CASSLPGTGQETQYF. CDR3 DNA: TGTGCCAGCAGCTTACCAGGGACAGGGCAAGAGACCCAGTACTTC. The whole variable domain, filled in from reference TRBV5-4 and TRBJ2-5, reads ETGVTQSPTHLIKTRGQQVTLRCSSQSGHNTVSWYQQALGQGPQFIFQYYREEENGRGNFPPRFSGLQFPNYSSELNVNALELDDSALYLCASSLPGTGQETQYFGPGTRLLVL.

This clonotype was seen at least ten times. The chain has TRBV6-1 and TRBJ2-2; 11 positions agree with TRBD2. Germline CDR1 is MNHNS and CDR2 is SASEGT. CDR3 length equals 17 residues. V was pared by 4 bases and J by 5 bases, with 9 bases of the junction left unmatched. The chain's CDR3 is CASSAIAGGPQTGELFF. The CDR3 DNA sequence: TGTGCCAGCAGTGCAATAGCGGGAGGGCCACAAACCGGGGAGCTGTTTTTT.

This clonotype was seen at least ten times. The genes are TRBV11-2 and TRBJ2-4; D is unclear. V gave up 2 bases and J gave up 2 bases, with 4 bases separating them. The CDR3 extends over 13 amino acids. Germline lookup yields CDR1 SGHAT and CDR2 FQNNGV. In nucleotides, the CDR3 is TGTGCCAGCAGCTTAAGTCCCAAAAACATTCAGTACTTC. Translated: CASSLSPKNIQYF.

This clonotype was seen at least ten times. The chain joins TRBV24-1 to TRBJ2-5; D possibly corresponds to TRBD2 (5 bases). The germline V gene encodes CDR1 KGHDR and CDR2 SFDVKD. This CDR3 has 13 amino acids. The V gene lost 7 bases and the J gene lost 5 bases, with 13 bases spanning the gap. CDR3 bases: TGTGCCACCAGCGACTCGAGGGCGGAGACCCAGTACTTC. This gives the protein CATSDSRAETQYF.

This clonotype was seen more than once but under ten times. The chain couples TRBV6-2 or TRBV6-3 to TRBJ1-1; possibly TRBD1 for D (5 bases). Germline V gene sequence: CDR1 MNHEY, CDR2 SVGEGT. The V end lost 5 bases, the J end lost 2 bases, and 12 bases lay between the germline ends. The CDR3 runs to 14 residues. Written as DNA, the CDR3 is TGTGCCAGCAGTGACAGTGTTGCTAACACTGAAGCTTTCTTT. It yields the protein CASSDSVANTEAFF.